The 24 T cell receptor beta chains presented below share a single source sample, sequenced in a study of shared clonotypes between healthy human individuals. Using immunoSEQ multiplex PCR, the repertoire was profiled, and TCRdb retains in-frame clones only, with some absent. The top ten clones hold 1.5% to 2% of a sample with about 700,000 clones, about 74% of them seen once. The sequencing input was memory CD4+ T cells sorted from blood. Subset given: CD45RA-negative fraction. The receptors originated from a woman in her thirties in good health.

V gene TRBV6-6 combines with J gene TRBJ2-7; D may match TRBD1 or TRBD2 (5 bases each). With 5 bases removed from V and 2 bases from J, the gap between germline ends came to 10 bases. Germline-derived CDR1 and CDR2 are MNHNY and SVGAGI (reference sequence). This CDR3 has 13 amino acids. The chain's CDR3 is CASSGDLAYEQYF. The CDR3 DNA reads TGTGCCAGCAGTGGGGACCTTGCCTACGAGCAGTACTTC.

The sample holds one count of this clone. The chain links TRBV5-5 to TRBJ1-1; possibly TRBD1 for D (5 bases). The CDR3 is 12 amino acids. V lost 5 bases to trimming and J lost 6 bases, with 11 bases between them. Looked up from germline, CDR1 is SGHKS and CDR2 is YYEKEE (reference sequence). CDR3 in amino acids: CASRGESAEAFF. DNA of the CDR3: TGTGCCAGCAGGGGGGAGTCGGCTGAAGCTTTCTTT.

This chain joins TRBV7-9 and TRBJ2-1, with TRBD1 matching 10 bases. Unmatched junction bases numbered 7, after V lost 4 bases and J lost 4 bases. Germline CDR1 is SEHNR and CDR2 is FQNEAQ (reference sequence). The CDR3 contains 16 residues. CDR3 sequence reads: CASSSLPGQGYNEQFF. The DNA for the CDR3 is TGTGCCAGCAGCTCCCTCCCGGGACAGGGGTACAATGAGCAGTTCTTC.

To note about this clone: An end of the junction does not agree with germline; a read error may underlie this. The CDR3 region is CSVEGGLF. CDR3 nucleotides: TGCAGCGTTGAAGGCGGCCTCTTC. The chain is built from TRBV29-1 and TRBJ2-1; D gene ambiguous. This CDR3 has 8 amino acids. Germline V CDR1 and CDR2: SQVTM, ANQGSEA.

The V and J genes are TRBV6-1 and TRBJ1-5; 9 nucleotides match TRBD1. The V segment lost 2 bases and the J segment 0 bases; nucleotides outside the gene matches: 8. Per the germline V gene, CDR1 is MNHNS and CDR2 is SASEGT. The CDR3 length is 18 residues. CDR3 protein: CASSEPPGQGYSNQPQHF. The CDR3 DNA reads TGTGCCAGCAGTGAACCCCCGGGACAGGGTTATAGCAATCAGCCCCAGCATTTT.

The chain carries TRBV11-1 and TRBJ1-1, with D tentatively TRBD1 (5 bases). Germline assignment: CDR1 SGHAT and CDR2 FQDESV (reference sequence). Trimming left V 3 bases short and J 5 bases short, with 7 bases between. The CDR3 has 12 amino acids. The CDR3 coding sequence is TGTGCCAGCAGCTTTCCAGGGACTGAAGCTTTCTTT. Translation: CASSFPGTEAFF.

The V and J genes are TRBV19 and TRBJ1-4; D is uncertain. Trimming cost V 6 bases and J 5 bases, with 10 bases left between them. The V gene's germline CDR1 is LNHDA and CDR2 SQIVND (reference sequence). This CDR3 is built from 13 residues. In DNA form, the CDR3 reads TGTGCCAGTAGCAACCTTCCCAATGAAAAACTGTTTTTT. It codes for CASSNLPNEKLFF. Supplemented by reference TRBV19 and TRBJ1-4, the full variable domain reads DGGITQSPKYLFRKEGQNVTLSCEQNLNHDAMYWYRQDPGQGLRLIYYSQIVNDFQKGDIAEGYSVSREKKESFPLTVTSAQKNPTAFYLCASSNLPNEKLFFGSGTQLSVL.

This chain joins TRBV28 and TRBJ2-3, with D perhaps matching TRBD2 (6 bases). V was shortened by 11 bases and J by 0 bases, with 12 bases between the two germline ends. CDR3 length equals 13 residues. Germline V CDR1 and CDR2: MDHEN, SYDVKM. The CDR3 bases are TGTGCCTCTGGCGGGGCCAGCACAGATACGCAGTATTTT. Its translation is CASGGASTDTQYF.

This clone was seen a few times. The V call is TRBV4-1, the J call TRBJ1-5, with D perhaps matching TRBD1 (5 bases). The V and J ends lost 4 bases and 0 bases respectively, with 22 bases between them. Germline V CDR1 and CDR2: MGHRA, YSYEKL. The CDR3 contains 19 residues. The chain's CDR3 is CASSPGADGGGYSNQPQHF. CDR3 sequence (DNA): TGCGCCAGCAGCCCCGGGGCAGATGGGGGGGGTTATAGCAATCAGCCCCAGCATTTT.

This clone was detected a few times. The rearrangement links TRBV5-5 to TRBJ2-5, with D uncertain. The CDR3 has 12 residues. Germline CDR1 SGHKS, CDR2 YYEKEE (reference sequence). The V and J ends lost 4 bases and 4 bases respectively, with 8 bases between them. For the CDR3, the DNA is TGTGCCAGCAGCCCCCTCACAGAGACCCAGTACTTC. Protein product: CASSPLTETQYF. The entire variable domain, with the rest obtained from reference TRBV5-5 and TRBJ2-5, is as follows: DAGVTQSPTHLIKTRGQQVTLRCSPISGHKSVSWYQQVLGQGPQFIFQYYEKEERGRGNFPDRFSARQFPNYSSELNVNALLLGDSALYLCASSPLTETQYFGPGTRLLVL.

The rearrangement joins TRBV6-7 to TRBJ1-6; 11 nucleotides align to TRBD1. TRBV6-7 falls under the ORF class, with uncertain function. The CDR3 is 17 residues long. V lost 1 base to trimming and J lost 8 bases; unmatched junction nucleotides: 7. CDR3 sequence (DNA): TGTGCCAGCAGTTACTTCCCGGACAGGGGGCTGGATTCACCCCTCCACTTT. As protein: CASSYFPDRGLDSPLHF.

The gene calls are TRBV11-2 and TRBJ2-7, with TRBD2 matching 12 bases. The CDR3 is made up of 17 amino acids. After removal of 5 bases from V and 4 bases from J, the junction contained 12 bases not matched to a gene. Per the germline V gene, CDR1 is SGHAT and CDR2 is FQNNGV. The CDR3 DNA follows: TGTGCCAGCAGCAAAGACAGGACTAGCGGGACGGTATACGAGCAGTACTTC. It yields the protein CASSKDRTSGTVYEQYF.

This sequence joins TRBV19 and TRBJ1-1; D is unresolved. V was cut by 2 bases and J by 1 base, with 11 bases left in between. This CDR3 is built from 15 residues. CDR1 is LNHDA and CDR2 is SQIVND in the germline V gene (reference sequence). DNA for the CDR3: TGTGCCAGTAGTATATTCTTGACCGGGAACACTGAAGCTTTCTTT. Its translation: CASSIFLTGNTEAFF.

About this clone itself: Other nucleotide sequences in the sample specify the same CDR3. The V call is TRBV9, the J call TRBJ1-4; D is perhaps TRBD1 (6 bases). V shed 0 bases and J shed 5 bases, with 8 bases lying between them. Germline-derived CDR1 and CDR2 are SGDLS and YYNGEE. This CDR3 spans 14 amino acids. The DNA of the CDR3 is TGTGCCAGCAGCGTAGGCCAGGGGAATGAAAAACTGTTTTTT. This translates into CASSVGQGNEKLFF.

This clone was detected only a few times. This chain joins TRBV6-1 and TRBJ2-1, with 8 bases lining up with TRBD2. CDR1 is MNHNS, CDR2 SASEGT, per germline. The CDR3 covers 14 residues. V was clipped by 6 bases and J by 15 bases; unmatched bases: 16. CDR3 region: CASRANEEAGAPFF. CDR3 sequence (DNA): TGTGCCAGCAGGGCAAACGAGGAAGCGGGGGCTCCGTTCTTC.

V usage is TRBV29-1 and J usage is TRBJ1-1; TRBD1 aligns across 9 bases. Germline CDR1 SQVTM, CDR2 ANQGSEA. The length of the CDR3 is 14 residues. J gave up 4 bases and V 4 bases, and 7 bases lay outside the gene matches. CDR3 amino acids: CSVAGTGFSTEAFF. CDR3 nucleotide sequence: TGCAGCGTTGCCGGGACAGGGTTTAGCACTGAAGCTTTCTTT.

The genes are TRBV7-9 and TRBJ1-1; D unresolved. The CDR3 extends over 14 amino acids. Trimming shortened V by 1 base and J by 5 bases, and 11 bases separated the two germline ends. Germline V gene data show CDR1 as SEHNR and CDR2 as FQNEAQ (reference sequence). In nucleotides, the CDR3 is TGTGCCAGCAGCTTAGAACCTATAGGAACTGAAGCTTTCTTT. Translating gives CASSLEPIGTEAFF.

The chain couples TRBV7-2 to TRBJ2-1; D is ambiguous. V gave up 1 base and J gave up 5 bases, with 12 bases separating them. The CDR3 has 15 residues. Germline V gene lookup returns CDR1 SGHTA and CDR2 FQGNSA. Written as DNA, the CDR3 is TGTGCCAGCAGCTTAGTGAGTTTACTCAACAATGAGCAGTTCTTC. Translating it yields CASSLVSLLNNEQFF.

In DNA, the CDR3 is TGTGCCAGCAGGACAGGCAGCTCTGGGGCCAACGTCCTGACTTTC. Its translation: CASRTGSSGANVLTF. The genes are TRBV6-1 and TRBJ2-6; a weak D match, TRBD1 (6 bases). Germline V gene data show CDR1 as MNHNS and CDR2 as SASEGT. The CDR3 runs 15 residues. V gave up 6 bases and J gave up 0 bases, with 9 bases separating them.

The genes are TRBV5-1 and TRBJ2-7, with 8 nucleotides matching TRBD1. This CDR3 has 18 amino acids. Looked up from germline, CDR1 is SGHRS and CDR2 is YFSETQ. The junction had 15 bases not matched to a gene; V was cut back by 4 bases and J by 0 bases. CDR3 loop: CASSPTRQGLVDSYEQYF. The CDR3, as DNA: TGCGCCAGCAGCCCCACAAGACAGGGGCTCGTCGACTCCTACGAGCAGTACTTC.

V gene TRBV19 combines with J gene TRBJ2-4; 8 bases are shared with TRBD1. Germline assignment: CDR1 LNHDA and CDR2 SQIVND (reference sequence). With V trimmed by 7 bases and J by 6 bases, 5 bases remained unmatched. The CDR3 sequence is 13 residues long. The CDR3 DNA is TGTGCCAGTAATACGGGACAGGCAAACATTCAGTACTTC. As protein: CASNTGQANIQYF.

V and J are TRBV5-1 and TRBJ2-4; TRBD1 matches at 10 bases. V dropped 4 bases and J dropped 7; count of bases not matched to a gene: 5. Germline assignment: CDR1 SGHRS and CDR2 YFSETQ. The CDR3 is made up of 14 amino acids. CDR3 DNA sequence: TGCGCCAGCAGCCGGGGGACAGGGGATAACATTCAGTACTTC. The encoded protein is CASSRGTGDNIQYF.

The genes are TRBV7-9 and TRBJ1-1; weak D call: TRBD1 (6 bases). Germline V gene data show CDR1 as SEHNR and CDR2 as FQNEAQ (reference sequence). V lost 4 bases and J 5 bases, leaving 14 bases between the germline ends. CDR3 size: 14 residues. The CDR3, as DNA: TGTGCCAGCAGCTACTTAAGGGGGTCTACTGAAGCTTTCTTT. Protein: CASSYLRGSTEAFF.

The chain employs TRBV11-2 and TRBJ2-3; D perhaps matches TRBD2 (5 bases). This CDR3 comprises 14 residues. The germline V gene encodes CDR1 SGHAT and CDR2 FQNNGV. V was clipped by 3 bases and J by 2 bases, with 9 bases between them. CDR3 coding DNA: TGTGCCAGCAGCTTTCGGGGTCACACAGATACGCAGTATTTT. It codes for CASSFRGHTDTQYF.